Sequencing of this T cell receptor (beta chain) was carried out in a study of shared clonotypes between healthy human individuals. Germline lookup yields CDR1 MNHEY and CDR2 SVGAGI. The CDR3 has 14 residues. The V and J ends lost 2 bases and 6 bases respectively, with 13 bases between them. This clone was seen only a few times. The antigen is undetermined. Naive CD8 populations comprised CD45RO-negative cells positively selected for CCR7, excluding terminally differentiated effector memory CD45RA+ cells. Caucasian adults living in Nashville, Tennessee, provided all samples. Data came from immunoSEQ multiplex PCR; TCRdb stores just in-frame clones and leaves some out. The repertoire holds about 2.1 million clones, with about 92% as singletons. Study observations and caveats: Among the subsets, naive ones generally showed larger estimated richness than memory ones. Researchers sampled only blood; tissue repertoires likely differ.

J is TRBJ1-1 and V is TRBV6-5; D might be TRBD1 (5 bases). Sequenced input: naive CD8+ T cells from PBMCs. The TCR was taken from a man aged 18 to 29 in good health. Some clones in this sample may be carry-over from other donors' samples. In DNA, the CDR3 is TGTGCCAGCAGTTACAGGGGTGGAGGCGCTGAAGCTTTCTTT. Translating it yields CASSYRGGGAEAFF.